These 9 T cell receptor beta chains were all obtained from the same sample, sequenced in a study of T cell repertoires in cytomegalovirus infection. MiXCR was run by TCRdb on the reads, yielding one entry per CDR3 protein. This sample has about 890,000 distinct CDR3 sequences; around 30% occur once, and the top ten carry around 15%. The antigens of these receptors remain unknown. The material was cultured CD8+ T cells from PBMCs, obtained from culture after CMV antigen stimulation. The receptor source for this set is a human donor in good health (CMV status not recorded). Some clones in this sample may be carry-over from other donors' samples.

This clonotype was counted a few times. The chain's CDR3 is CASSLGTGGGETQYF. The CDR3 DNA reads as TGTGCCAGCAGCTTAGGGACAGGGGGCGGAGAGACCCAGTACTTC. The chain combines TRBV7-8 with TRBJ2-5, with TRBD1 matching over 11 bases. The CDR3 consists of 15 residues. Germline V CDR1 and CDR2: SGHVS, FQNEAQ. Trimming removed 1 base from V and 4 bases from J; junction bases left unmatched: 2. The full variable domain, with the rest looked up from reference TRBV7-8 and TRBJ2-5, is GAGVSQSPRYKVAKRGQDVALRCDPISGHVSLFWYQQALGQGPEFLTYFQNEAQLDKSGLPSDRFFAERPEGSVSTLKIQRTQQEDSAVYLCASSLGTGGGETQYFGPGTRLLVL.

The J gene is TRBJ2-1, the V gene TRBV5-4; 9 bases match TRBD1. This CDR3 comprises 17 residues. J was trimmed by 7 bases and V by 4 bases; bases with no gene match: 15. CDR1 is SGHNT and CDR2 is YYREEE in the germline V gene (reference sequence). Written as DNA, the CDR3 is TGTGCCAGCAGCCCGGCGGACAGGGGCAACTCCTGGAATGAGCAGTTCTTC. Translated, it gives CASSPADRGNSWNEQFF.

The rearrangement uses TRBV6-5 and TRBJ1-1; 9 nucleotides line up with TRBD1. Germline V gene lookup returns CDR1 MNHEY and CDR2 SVGAGI. V gave up 5 bases and J gave up 5 bases; unmatched junction bases: 6. CDR3 length: 14 residues. CDR3 residues: CASSNTGGGTEAFF. CDR3 coding DNA: TGTGCCAGCAGTAATACAGGGGGCGGAACTGAAGCTTTCTTT.

There are a few counts of this clonotype. The V call is TRBV12-3 or TRBV12-4, the J call TRBJ1-4, with TRBD1 matching over 7 bases. The CDR3 is 14 amino acids. The V segment lost 3 bases and the J segment 8 bases; nucleotides outside the gene matches: 6. CDR3 bases: TGTGCCAGCAGTTTGCGTCAGGGGGACGAAAAACTGTTTTTT. Protein sequence: CASSLRQGDEKLFF.

This clonotype turned up a few times. The CDR3 region is CASSPPGQLTKNIQYF. CDR3 coding DNA: TGTGCCAGCAGCCCTCCGGGACAATTGACCAAAAACATTCAGTACTTC. The chain employs TRBV27 and TRBJ2-4; perhaps TRBD1 as D (6 bases). Germline V gene lookup returns CDR1 MNHEY and CDR2 SMNVEV (reference sequence). The V gene lost 6 bases and the J gene lost 2 bases, with 17 bases spanning the gap. This CDR3 comprises 16 residues.

The chain is built from TRBV6-1 and TRBJ2-1; D uncertain. The CDR3 has 12 residues. Germline assignment: CDR1 MNHNS and CDR2 SASEGT. V lost 6 bases, J lost 5 bases, and 8 bases lay in between. CDR3 coding DNA: TGTGCCAGCAGCTTTCCAGACAATGAGCAGTTCTTC. Its translation: CASSFPDNEQFF.

A few counts support this clonotype. This chain joins TRBV6-1 and TRBJ1-6, with 10 nucleotides matching TRBD1. Looked up from germline, CDR1 is MNHNS and CDR2 is SASEGT. V lost 10 bases to trimming and J lost 10 bases; unmatched junction nucleotides: 4. This CDR3 has 12 amino acids. This CDR3 is CAIRTGGSPLHF. The CDR3 DNA follows: TGTGCCATAAGGACAGGGGGATCACCCCTCCACTTT.

The gene calls are TRBV7-6 and TRBJ1-2, with unresolved D. Trimming took off 0 bases at V and 6 bases at J, with 20 bases between the two ends. This CDR3 has 17 amino acids. CDR1 SGHVS and CDR2 FNYEAQ come from the germline V gene. Here the CDR3 reads CASSLAEGTRSRDGYTF. CDR3 DNA: TGTGCCAGCAGCTTAGCGGAGGGAACCCGGTCACGGGATGGCTACACCTTC.

The rearrangement links TRBV19 to TRBJ1-1, with D perhaps TRBD1 (5 bases). Germline loops: CDR1 LNHDA, CDR2 SQIVND (reference sequence). The CDR3 loop spans 14 amino acids. V lost 5 bases to trimming and J lost 2 bases, with 12 bases between them. The CDR3 reads CASSARVGNTEAFF. The CDR3 DNA is TGTGCCAGTAGTGCCAGGGTCGGAAACACTGAAGCTTTCTTT.